These 21 T cell receptor beta chains were all obtained from the same sample, sequenced in a study of T-cell reconstitution after alpha-beta-depleted transplantation in children. Unique molecular identifiers featured in how the TCRbeta library was prepared. TCRdb re-derived calls from the PCR reads in MiXCR, one entry per CDR3 protein. The repertoire holds 150,000 to 250,000 distinct CDR3 sequences, with roughly 15% as singletons. The sequences come from PBMCs from the stem cell graft donor, collected from the stem cell graft. Receptor source: a human donor who donated a stem cell graft to a child with acute lymphoblastic leukemia.

This clonotype came up many times. V and J are TRBV12-3 or TRBV12-4 and TRBJ2-1; possibly TRBD2 for D (6 bases). The CDR3 has 18 amino acids. V shed 7 bases and J shed 2 bases, with 24 bases lying between them. Here the CDR3 reads CASTPVWRDSAAYNEQFF. Here the CDR3 DNA reads TGTGCCAGCACCCCCGTCTGGCGGGACTCTGCAGCCTACAATGAGCAGTTCTTC.

Many counts were recorded for this clonotype. The chain employs TRBV12-3 or TRBV12-4 and TRBJ2-7, with 10 bases identical to TRBD2. The V and J ends lost 5 bases and 5 bases, in that order; junction bases with no gene match: 6. The CDR3 spans 14 residues. CDR3 sequence reads: CASSPGLAANEQYF. Here the CDR3 DNA reads TGTGCCAGCAGTCCAGGACTAGCGGCCAACGAGCAGTACTTC.

Turning to this clonotype: This sequence may be a read error, since a much larger clone differs from it by one base. The chain links TRBV12-3 or TRBV12-4 to TRBJ2-7, with no clear D. The CDR3 is 15 residues long. Trimming removed 2 bases from V and 3 bases from J, with 14 bases in between. This chain's CDR3 is CASSLSYRRRYEQYF. CDR3 sequence (DNA): TGTGCCAGCAGTTTAAGCTACCGGCGGCGCTACGAGCAGTACTTC.

This clonotype was picked up many times. V gene TRBV5-1 combines with J gene TRBJ2-5; 9 bases match TRBD1. Germline-derived CDR1 and CDR2 are SGHRS and YFSETQ. V was clipped by 3 bases and J by 3 bases; unmatched bases: 3. The CDR3 loop spans 14 amino acids. The CDR3 reads CASSSGQGEETQYF. CDR3 bases: TGCGCCAGCAGCTCGGGACAGGGTGAAGAGACCCAGTACTTC.

The chain recombines TRBV20-1 with TRBJ2-7; D may be TRBD2 (6 bases). V was cut by 6 bases and J by 3 bases, with 15 bases left in between. Germline CDR1 DFQATT, CDR2 SNEGSKA (reference sequence). CDR3 length: 13 amino acids. As DNA, the CDR3 is TGCAGTGCCTCCCGGCGGGACTTCTACGAGCAGTACTTC. Residues: CSASRRDFYEQYF.

This clonotype was counted at least ten times. V gene TRBV7-2 combines with J gene TRBJ2-7; no firm D call. Trimming left V 5 bases short and J 5 bases short, with 19 bases between. The CDR3 is made up of 15 amino acids. Germline V gene data show CDR1 as SGHTA and CDR2 as FQGNSA. The CDR3 DNA follows: TGTGCCAGCAGCCCTCTCTGGAATGAGGCCCACGAGCAGTACTTC. Amino acids: CASSPLWNEAHEQYF.

This clonotype was seen ten or more times. The V call is TRBV5-1, the J call TRBJ2-7; D remains unclear. V dropped 4 bases and J dropped 4 bases, with 12 bases sitting between them. Germline loops: CDR1 SGHRS, CDR2 YFSETQ. CDR3 length: 13 residues. The CDR3 spells CASSPDGPYEQYF. CDR3 bases: TGCGCCAGCAGCCCCGATGGACCATACGAGCAGTACTTC.

This clonotype was detected a few times. The rearrangement uses TRBV18 and TRBJ2-3, with 10 bases identical to TRBD2. The CDR3 contains 16 residues. Trimming cost V 2 bases and J 2 bases; bases outside gene matches: 4. The germline V gene encodes CDR1 KGHSH and CDR2 LQKENI. CDR3 nucleotides: TGTGCCAGCTCACCATGGACTAGCGGATCCACAGATACGCAGTATTTT. This gives the protein CASSPWTSGSTDTQYF.

This clonotype was recorded at least ten times. Here the CDR3 reads CASHAQLNTEAFF. The CDR3 DNA is TGCGCCAGCCATGCACAGCTGAACACTGAAGCTTTCTTT. The chain couples TRBV5-1 to TRBJ1-1; unclear D gene. Germline assignment: CDR1 SGHRS and CDR2 YFSETQ. V shed 7 bases and J shed 0 bases, with 10 bases lying between them. This CDR3 contains 13 residues.

This clonotype was detected once. This sequence joins TRBV25-1 and TRBJ2-7, with D perhaps TRBD2 (6 bases). CDR1 is MGHDK, CDR2 SYGVNS, per germline. The germline V and J ends were trimmed by 6 bases and 2 bases, with 20 bases remaining between them. The CDR3 has 16 residues. CDR3 amino acids: CASSGGGQPRTYEQYF. Written as DNA, the CDR3 is TGTGCCAGCAGCGGGGGTGGGCAGCCCCGGACCTACGAGCAGTACTTC.

The chain carries TRBV18 and TRBJ2-3; 11 bases match TRBD2. The CDR3 runs to 16 residues. The V and J ends lost 3 bases and 6 bases, in that order; junction bases with no gene match: 8. Germline V gene lookup returns CDR1 KGHSH and CDR2 LQKENI. This CDR3 reads CASSPSGRAISDTQYF. CDR3 sequence (DNA): TGTGCCAGCTCACCTAGCGGGAGGGCCATCTCGGATACGCAGTATTTT.

This clonotype was seen repeatedly, ten times or more. The V gene is TRBV6-2 or TRBV6-3, the J gene TRBJ1-1, with 7 nucleotides matching TRBD1. Germline CDR1 MNHEY, CDR2 SVGEGT. V shed 7 bases, J shed 2 bases, and the junction held 4 bases outside the gene matches. The CDR3 is 13 residues long. The CDR3 here is CASTDRSNTEAFF. CDR3 DNA sequence: TGTGCCAGCACGGACAGGTCTAACACTGAAGCTTTCTTT.

The rearrangement joins TRBV11-2 to TRBJ2-7, with 10 bases identical to TRBD1. This CDR3 has 14 amino acids. Germline V CDR1 and CDR2: SGHAT, FQNNGV. V was pared by 9 bases and J by 5 bases, with 10 bases of the junction left unmatched. Written as DNA, the CDR3 is TGTGCCAGTACCCTCGGACAGGGGGACCACGAGCAGTACTTC. Protein sequence: CASTLGQGDHEQYF. The full variable domain, with the rest looked up from reference TRBV11-2 and TRBJ2-7, is EAGVAQSPRYKIIEKRQSVAFWCNPISGHATLYWYQQILGQGPKLLIQFQNNGVVDDSQLPKDRFSAERLKGVDSTLKIQPAKLEDSAVYLCASTLGQGDHEQYFGPGTRLTVT.

Ten or more counts support this clonotype. This rearrangement joins TRBV6-6 to TRBJ1-4, with D uncertain. CDR3 length: 12 residues. The V gene lost 2 bases and the J gene lost 10 bases, with 8 bases spanning the gap. The V gene's germline CDR1 is MNHNY and CDR2 SVGAGI (reference sequence). CDR3 amino acids: CASSYGDGKLFF. The DNA for the CDR3 is TGTGCCAGCAGTTACGGAGACGGAAAACTGTTTTTT.

This clonotype was observed at least ten times. The gene calls are TRBV29-1 and TRBJ1-1, with 8 bases lining up with TRBD1. The CDR3 length is 12 residues. The germline V gene encodes CDR1 SQVTM and CDR2 ANQGSEA. V dropped 8 bases and J dropped 5; count of bases not matched to a gene: 7. CDR3 residues: CSTRQGRTEAFF. The CDR3 region has the DNA TGCAGCACACGACAGGGGCGGACTGAAGCTTTCTTT.

This clonotype was observed many times. The chain combines TRBV21-1 with TRBJ2-1. TRBV21-1 is described as a pseudogene. The CDR3 totals 10 residues. The CDR3, as DNA: TGTTACTTCCCCTACAATGAGCAGTTCTTC. Its protein is CYFPYNEQFF.

This clonotype has a count of ten or more. The chain combines TRBV5-1 with TRBJ2-2, with 7 positions matching TRBD1. From germline, CDR1 is SGHRS and CDR2 YFSETQ. J gave up 2 bases and V 4 bases, and 5 bases lay outside the gene matches. This CDR3 region has 15 residues. This CDR3 reads CASSRDRPNTGELFF. The CDR3 DNA reads TGCGCCAGCAGCAGGGACAGACCAAACACCGGGGAGCTGTTTTTT.

This chain joins TRBV4-1 and TRBJ2-7; TRBD1 might be the D (6 bases). Per the germline V gene, CDR1 is MGHRA and CDR2 is YSYEKL. Trimming left V 1 base short and J 3 bases short, with 13 bases between. The CDR3 length is 15 residues. The CDR3 loop is CASSQVTGQYYEQYF. The DNA of the CDR3 is TGCGCCAGCAGCCAAGTCACCGGACAGTACTACGAGCAGTACTTC.

This clonotype was detected ten times or more. The chain joins TRBV11-2 to TRBJ2-2, with 8 bases identical to TRBD2. The junction had 9 bases not matched to a gene; V was cut back by 5 bases and J by 4 bases. Germline V gene sequence: CDR1 SGHAT, CDR2 FQNNGV. The CDR3 has 16 amino acids. Here the CDR3 reads CASSPESGSGTGELFF. Written as DNA, the CDR3 is TGTGCCAGCAGCCCGGAAAGCGGGAGCGGCACCGGGGAGCTGTTTTTT.

This clonotype was counted ten times or more. V gene TRBV5-1 combines with J gene TRBJ1-1, with unresolved D. This CDR3 is 15 amino acids long. With 0 bases removed from V and 0 bases from J, the gap between germline ends came to 9 bases. Germline V gene data show CDR1 as SGHRS and CDR2 as YFSETQ. The CDR3 bases are TGCGCCAGCAGCTTGGTGGCAGCTATGAACACTGAAGCTTTCTTT. As protein: CASSLVAAMNTEAFF. Complete variable domain (other parts from reference TRBV5-1 and TRBJ1-1): KAGVTQTPRYLIKTRGQQVTLSCSPISGHRSVSWYQQTPGQGLQFLFEYFSETQRNKGNFPGRFSGRQFSNSRSEMNVSTLELGDSALYLCASSLVAAMNTEAFFGQGTRLTVV.

This clonotype occurred many times. The V gene is TRBV5-1, the J gene TRBJ2-7; the match to TRBD1 covers 7 bases. The CDR3 is made up of 16 amino acids. Unmatched junction bases numbered 8, after V lost 0 bases and J lost 2 bases. Germline-derived CDR1 and CDR2 are SGHRS and YFSETQ. For the CDR3, the DNA is TGCGCCAGCAGCTTGGGAGCGACAGGGTCTACCTACGAGCAGTACTTC. As protein: CASSLGATGSTYEQYF. The variable domain in full, with the rest retrieved from reference TRBV5-1 and TRBJ2-7, is KAGVTQTPRYLIKTRGQQVTLSCSPISGHRSVSWYQQTPGQGLQFLFEYFSETQRNKGNFPGRFSGRQFSNSRSEMNVSTLELGDSALYLCASSLGATGSTYEQYFGPGTRLTVT.